This TCR beta chain was retrieved from a study of CD8 T cells in ankylosing spondylitis. Study findings and constraints: Ankylosing spondylitis blood appeared to carry a characteristic TCR beta motif of roughly 8 highly homologous variants. As reported, disease-linked clones showed significant enrichment in matched ankylosing spondylitis synovial fluid. Reports of some motif variants in reactive arthritis synovial fluid and blood predate this one.

This clonotype was detected a few times. No antigen is known for it. Each TCR beta library was made by quantitative 5'-RACE that incorporated molecular barcodes. Using its own MiXCR run on the 5' RACE reads, TCRdb lists one record per CDR3 protein. The sample carries about 240,000 distinct CDR3 sequences, approximately 11% recorded once. CDR1 is MNHEY and CDR2 is SMNVEV in the germline V gene (reference sequence). The CDR3 sequence is 14 residues long. Trimming stripped 10 bases from V and 7 bases from J, with 20 bases between. The rearrangement uses TRBV27 and TRBJ2-1; D might be TRBD1 or TRBD2, each matching 5 bases. The receptor's source is a male donor with ankylosing spondylitis or in good health (not recorded which). The sample was blood, either unsorted or a sorted T cell fraction (not recorded which). CDR3 DNA: TGTGCCACCCGTGGGGCGGGCCTCGGAAATGAGCAGTTCTTC. Translation gives CATRGAGLGNEQFF.